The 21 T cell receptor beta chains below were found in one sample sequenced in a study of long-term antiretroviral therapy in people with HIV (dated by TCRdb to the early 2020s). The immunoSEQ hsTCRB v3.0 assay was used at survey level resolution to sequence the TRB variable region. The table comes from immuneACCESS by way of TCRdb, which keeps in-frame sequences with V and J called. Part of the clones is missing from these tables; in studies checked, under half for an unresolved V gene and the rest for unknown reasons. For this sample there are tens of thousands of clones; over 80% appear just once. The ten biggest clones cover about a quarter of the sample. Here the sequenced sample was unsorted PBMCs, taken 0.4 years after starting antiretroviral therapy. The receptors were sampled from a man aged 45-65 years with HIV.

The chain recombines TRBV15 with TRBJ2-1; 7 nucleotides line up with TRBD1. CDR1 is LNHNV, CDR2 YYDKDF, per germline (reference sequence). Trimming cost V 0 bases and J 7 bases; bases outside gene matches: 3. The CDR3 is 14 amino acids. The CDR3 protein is CATSREGQWNEQFF. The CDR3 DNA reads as TGTGCCACCAGCAGAGAGGGACAGTGGAATGAGCAGTTCTTC.

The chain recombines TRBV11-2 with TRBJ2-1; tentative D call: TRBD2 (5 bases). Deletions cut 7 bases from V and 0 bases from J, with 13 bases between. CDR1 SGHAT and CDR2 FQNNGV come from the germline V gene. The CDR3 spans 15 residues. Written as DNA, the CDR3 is TGTGCCAGCAAAAAACCGGAGGTCTCCTACAATGAGCAGTTCTTC. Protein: CASKKPEVSYNEQFF.

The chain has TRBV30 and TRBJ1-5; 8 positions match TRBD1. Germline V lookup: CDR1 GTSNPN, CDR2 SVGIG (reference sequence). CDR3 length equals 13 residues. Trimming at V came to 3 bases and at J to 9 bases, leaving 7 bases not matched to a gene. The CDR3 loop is CAWSLQGVGPQHF. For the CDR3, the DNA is TGTGCCTGGAGCCTACAGGGGGTAGGGCCCCAGCATTTT.

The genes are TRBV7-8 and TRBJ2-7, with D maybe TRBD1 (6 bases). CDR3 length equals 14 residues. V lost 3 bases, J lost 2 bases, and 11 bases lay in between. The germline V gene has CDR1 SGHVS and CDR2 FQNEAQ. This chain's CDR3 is CASSLNRDTYEQYF. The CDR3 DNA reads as TGTGCCAGCAGCTTGAACCGGGACACCTACGAGCAGTACTTC.

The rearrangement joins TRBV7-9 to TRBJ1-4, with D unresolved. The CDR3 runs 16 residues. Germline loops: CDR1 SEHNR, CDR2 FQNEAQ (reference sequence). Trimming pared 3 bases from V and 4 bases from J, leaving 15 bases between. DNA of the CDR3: TGTGCCAGCAGCTTTACGGGTCGACGGTTTAATGAAAAACTGTTTTTT. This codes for CASSFTGRRFNEKLFF.

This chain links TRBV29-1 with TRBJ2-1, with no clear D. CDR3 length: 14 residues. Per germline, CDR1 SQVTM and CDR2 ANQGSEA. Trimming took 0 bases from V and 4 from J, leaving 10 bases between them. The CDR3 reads CSVEDPKSYNEQFF. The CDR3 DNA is TGCAGCGTTGAAGATCCTAAGTCATACAATGAGCAGTTCTTC.

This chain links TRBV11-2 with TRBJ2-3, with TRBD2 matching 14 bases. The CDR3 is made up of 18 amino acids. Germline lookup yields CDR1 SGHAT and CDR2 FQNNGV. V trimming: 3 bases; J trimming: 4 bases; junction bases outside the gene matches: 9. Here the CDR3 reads CASSFRLTSGGVADTQYF. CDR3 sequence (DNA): TGTGCCAGCAGCTTTAGGTTGACTAGCGGGGGGGTGGCAGATACGCAGTATTTT.

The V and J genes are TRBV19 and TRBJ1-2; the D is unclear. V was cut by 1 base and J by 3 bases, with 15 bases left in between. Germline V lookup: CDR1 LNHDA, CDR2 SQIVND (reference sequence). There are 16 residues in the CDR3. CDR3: CASSIVAEQLYYGYTF. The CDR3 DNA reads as TGTGCCAGTAGTATAGTAGCCGAACAGCTCTACTATGGCTACACCTTC.

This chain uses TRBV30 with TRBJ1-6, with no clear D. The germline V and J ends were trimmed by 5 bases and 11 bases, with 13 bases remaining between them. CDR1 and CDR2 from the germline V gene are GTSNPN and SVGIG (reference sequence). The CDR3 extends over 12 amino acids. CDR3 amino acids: CAWAGGSAPLHF. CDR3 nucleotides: TGTGCCTGGGCAGGAGGGAGCGCACCCCTCCACTTT. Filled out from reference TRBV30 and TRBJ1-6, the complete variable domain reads SQTIHQWPATLVQPVGSPLSLECTVEGTSNPNLYWYRQAAGRGLQLLFYSVGIGQISSEVPQNLSASRPQDRQFILSSKKLLLSDSGFYLCAWAGGSAPLHFGNGTRLTVT.

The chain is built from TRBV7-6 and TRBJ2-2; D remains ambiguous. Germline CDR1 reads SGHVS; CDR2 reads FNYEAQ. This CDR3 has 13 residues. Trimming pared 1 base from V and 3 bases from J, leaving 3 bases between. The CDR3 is CASSLGDTGELFF. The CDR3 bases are TGTGCCAGCAGCTTAGGGGACACCGGGGAGCTGTTTTTT.

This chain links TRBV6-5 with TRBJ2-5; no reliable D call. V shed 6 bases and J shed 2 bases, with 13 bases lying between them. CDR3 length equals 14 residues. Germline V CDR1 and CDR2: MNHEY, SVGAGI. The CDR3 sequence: CASSLRAAQETQYF. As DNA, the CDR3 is TGTGCCAGCAGCCTCCGGGCAGCGCAAGAGACCCAGTACTTC.

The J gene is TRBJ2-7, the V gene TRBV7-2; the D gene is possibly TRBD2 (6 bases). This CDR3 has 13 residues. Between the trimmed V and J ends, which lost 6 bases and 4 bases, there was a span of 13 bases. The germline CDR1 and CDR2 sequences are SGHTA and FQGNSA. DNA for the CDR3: TGTGCCAGCAGAACCGGGGAGGCGTACGAGCAGTACTTC. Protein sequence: CASRTGEAYEQYF.

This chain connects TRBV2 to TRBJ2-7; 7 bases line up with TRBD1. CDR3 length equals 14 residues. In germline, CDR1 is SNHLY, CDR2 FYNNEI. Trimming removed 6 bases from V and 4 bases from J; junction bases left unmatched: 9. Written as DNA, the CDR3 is TGTGCCAGCAGGGGGACAGTGACTTTATACGAGCAGTACTTC. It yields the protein CASRGTVTLYEQYF.

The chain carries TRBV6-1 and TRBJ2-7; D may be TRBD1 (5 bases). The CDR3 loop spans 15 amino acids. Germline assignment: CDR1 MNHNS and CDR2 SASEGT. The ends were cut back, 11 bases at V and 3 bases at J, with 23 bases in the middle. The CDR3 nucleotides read TGTGCCGTCCTTTTTTTAGGGGCGGATGGCTACGAGCAGTACTTC. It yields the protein CAVLFLGADGYEQYF.

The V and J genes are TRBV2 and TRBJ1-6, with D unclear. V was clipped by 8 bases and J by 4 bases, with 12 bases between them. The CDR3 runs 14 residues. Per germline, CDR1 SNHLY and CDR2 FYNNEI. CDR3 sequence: CASGQVGYNSPLHF. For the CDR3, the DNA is TGTGCCAGCGGCCAGGTTGGATATAATTCACCCCTCCACTTT. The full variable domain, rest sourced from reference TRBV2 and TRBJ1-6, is EPEVTQTPSHQVTQMGQEVILRCVPISNHLYFYWYRQILGQKVEFLVSFYNNEISEKSEIFDDQFSVERPDGSNFTLKIRSTKLEDSAMYFCASGQVGYNSPLHFGNGTRLTVT.

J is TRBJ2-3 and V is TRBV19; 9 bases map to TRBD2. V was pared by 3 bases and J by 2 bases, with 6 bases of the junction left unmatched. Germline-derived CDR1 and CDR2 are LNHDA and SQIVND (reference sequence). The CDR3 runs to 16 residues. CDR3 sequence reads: CASSILASGDTDTQYF. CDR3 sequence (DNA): TGTGCCAGTAGTATTCTGGCTAGCGGGGACACAGATACGCAGTATTTT. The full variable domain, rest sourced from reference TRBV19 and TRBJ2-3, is DGGITQSPKYLFRKEGQNVTLSCEQNLNHDAMYWYRQDPGQGLRLIYYSQIVNDFQKGDIAEGYSVSREKKESFPLTVTSAQKNPTAFYLCASSILASGDTDTQYFGPGTRLTVL.

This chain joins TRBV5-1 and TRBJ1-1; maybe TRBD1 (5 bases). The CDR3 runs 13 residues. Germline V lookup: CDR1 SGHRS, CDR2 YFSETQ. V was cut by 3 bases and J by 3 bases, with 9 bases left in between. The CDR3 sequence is CASSSTGYTEAFF. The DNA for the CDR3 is TGCGCCAGCAGCTCCACAGGTTACACTGAAGCTTTCTTT.

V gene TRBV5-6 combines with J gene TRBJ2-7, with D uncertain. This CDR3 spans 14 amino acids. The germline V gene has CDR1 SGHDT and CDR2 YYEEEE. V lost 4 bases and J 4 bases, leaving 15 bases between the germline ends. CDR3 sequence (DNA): TGTGCCAGCAGCCGCCTGGGGTCGGAATACGAGCAGTACTTC. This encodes CASSRLGSEYEQYF. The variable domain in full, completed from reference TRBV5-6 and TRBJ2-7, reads DAGVTQSPTHLIKTRGQQVTLRCSPKSGHDTVSWYQQALGQGPQFIFQYYEEEERQRGNFPDRFSGHQFPNYSSELNVNALLLGDSALYLCASSRLGSEYEQYFGPGTRLTVT.

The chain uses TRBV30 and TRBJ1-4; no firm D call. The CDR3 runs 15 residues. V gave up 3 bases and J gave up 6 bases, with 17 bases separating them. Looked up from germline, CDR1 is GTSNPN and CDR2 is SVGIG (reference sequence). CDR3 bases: TGTGCCTGGAGCCGAGGTCGACCTCGAGATGAAAAACTGTTTTTT. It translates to CAWSRGRPRDEKLFF.

The CDR3 region is CASSTSNTEAFF. CDR3 in DNA: TGTGCCAGTAGTACATCGAACACTGAAGCTTTCTTT. J is TRBJ1-1 and V is TRBV19; no reliable D call. The germline V gene encodes CDR1 LNHDA and CDR2 SQIVND (reference sequence). The V and J ends lost 4 bases and 1 base respectively, with 4 bases between them. This CDR3 region has 12 residues. The whole variable domain, filled in from reference TRBV19 and TRBJ1-1, reads DGGITQSPKYLFRKEGQNVTLSCEQNLNHDAMYWYRQDPGQGLRLIYYSQIVNDFQKGDIAEGYSVSREKKESFPLTVTSAQKNPTAFYLCASSTSNTEAFFGQGTRLTVV.

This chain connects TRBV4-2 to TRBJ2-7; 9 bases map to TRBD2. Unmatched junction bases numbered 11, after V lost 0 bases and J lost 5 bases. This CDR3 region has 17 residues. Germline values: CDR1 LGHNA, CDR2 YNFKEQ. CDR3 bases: TGTGCCAGCAGCCAAGAAATATGGCGGGGGGGCGTCGACGAGCAGTACTTC. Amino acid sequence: CASSQEIWRGGVDEQYF.